The rows below give T cell receptor beta chains drawn from one sample of a study of a mutant IDH1 vaccine in newly diagnosed glioma. These TCRs' antigens remain unknown. Clones were read by immunoSEQ multiplex PCR, and TCRdb kept only the in-frame ones, dropping some. The sample includes around 40,000 clones, over 80% of them seen just once. The source material was PBMCs, sampled from a glioma patient whose treatment included an IDH1 peptide vaccine. These TCRs come from a man aged 35 to 55 with glioma. Each CDR3 is given with its conserved first and last residue. Fields, in order: clone size, D gene, V gene, J gene, CDR3 DNA, CDR3 protein. A D gene is named only where the DNA matches it firmly. Size is stated for part of the rows, as once, few or many counts, or as a class when the clone is expanded.

NA	NA	TRBV4-3	TRBJ1-5	TGCGCCAGCAGCCAAGGTTACAGTTCGGAGCCCCAGCATTTT	CASSQGYSSEPQHF
NA	NA	TRBV5-6	TRBJ1-1	TGTGCCAGCAGCCTTGGACTGCCGAACACTGAAGCTTTCTTT	CASSLGLPNTEAFF
NA	NA	TRBV20-1	TRBJ2-3	TGCAGCTTGACTAGCACAGATACGCAGTATTTT	CSLTSTDTQYF
NA	NA	TRBV7-2	TRBJ2-6	TGTGCCAGCAGCTTGCTATCGACATTTTCCGGGGCCAACGTCCTGACTTTC	CASSLLSTFSGANVLTF
NA	TRBD2	TRBV27	TRBJ2-2	TGTGCCAGCAGTTTATACCGACCCGGGACTAGCGGGAGTAGCGGGGAGCTGTTTTTT	CASSLYRPGTSGSSGELFF
NA	NA	TRBV5-6	TRBJ2-3	TGTGCCAGCAGCGCGGTAGGGACAGATACGCAGTATTTT	CASSAVGTDTQYF
NA	NA	TRBV4-2	TRBJ2-5	TGTGCCAGCAGCCGGAACGACCAAGAGACCCAGTACTTC	CASSRNDQETQYF
NA	NA	TRBV20-1	TRBJ2-1	TGCAGTGCTACGGGGAATGAGCAGTTCTTC	CSATGNEQFF
NA	NA	TRBV6-4	TRBJ2-1	TGTGCCAGCAGTGACGGACAGTCCTACAATGAGCAGTTCTTC	CASSDGQSYNEQFF
NA	NA	TRBV19	TRBJ1-5	TGTGCCAGTAGCTCTCTTAGTAGGTATCAGCCCCAGCATTTT	CASSSLSRYQPQHF
NA	NA	TRBV21-1	TRBJ1-3	TGTGCCAGCAGCAACAGGGTGACTGGAAACACCATATATTTT	CASSNRVTGNTIYF
NA	TRBD1	TRBV27	TRBJ2-7	TGTGCCAGCAGTTTCCAGACAGGGGACGAGCAGTACTTC	CASSFQTGDEQYF
few	NA	TRBV9	TRBJ2-1	TGTGCCAGCAGCGTAGTCCCGGCCCAGCAGTTCTTC	CASSVVPAQQFF
NA	NA	TRBV19	TRBJ2-1	TGTGCCAGTAGTATATTCGGTGGGGAGCAGTTCTTC	CASSIFGGEQFF
NA	NA	TRBV5-6	TRBJ2-7	TGTGCCAGCAGCCTGCTCGGGGCGGGCCCTTACGAGCAGTACTTC	CASSLLGAGPYEQYF
NA	NA	TRBV19	TRBJ2-3	TGTGCCAGTAGTATGCCCCACGAATACCTAGGCACAGATACGCAGTATTTT	CASSMPHEYLGTDTQYF
once	NA	TRBV5-1	TRBJ2-5	TGCGCCAGCAGCTTGGGGCGGACCAACAAAGAGACCCAGTACTTC	CASSLGRTNKETQYF
few	NA	TRBV5-1	TRBJ1-2	TGCGCCAGCAGCTTGGGGAGCAGTACCTTGGGCTACACCTTC	CASSLGSSTLGYTF
NA	NA	TRBV10-3	TRBJ2-3	TGTGCCATCGGGAGCGGGTTTAGCACAGATACGCAGTATTTT	CAIGSGFSTDTQYF
NA	TRBD2	TRBV13	TRBJ2-7	TGTGCCAGCAGCTTAGAGGGACTAGCGGGCTCTGCCTACGAGCAGTACTTC	CASSLEGLAGSAYEQYF
once	NA	TRBV25-1	TRBJ2-5	TGTGCCAGCAGTGGAGACCCGGGCACTCAAGAGACCCAGTACTTC	CASSGDPGTQETQYF
NA	TRBD2	TRBV5-6	TRBJ2-1	TGTGCCAGCAGCTCTCTCTGGCGGGAGCTACTCTTC	CASSSLWRELLF
NA	NA	TRBV11-3	TRBJ2-2	TGTGCCAGCAGCTACAGGGAAAGCGGGGAGCTGTTTTTT	CASSYRESGELFF
few	NA	TRBV5-1	TRBJ2-7	TGCGCCAGCAGCTTGCCGGGACTCAGTAACGAGCAGTACTTC	CASSLPGLSNEQYF
NA	NA	TRBV6-4	TRBJ1-5	TGTGCCAGCAGGGGGGAACATGGGAGCAATCAGCCCCAGCATTTT	CASRGEHGSNQPQHF
NA	NA	TRBV11-2	TRBJ1-5	TGTGCCAGCAGCTTAGGGCAGGGCAATCAGCCCCAGCATTTT	CASSLGQGNQPQHF
NA	NA	TRBV7-9	TRBJ1-2	TGTGCCAGCAGCGGGAGTGGAAGGGGAAACTATGGCTACACCTTC	CASSGSGRGNYGYTF
once	NA	TRBV27	TRBJ1-2	TGTGCCAGCAGTTTATCGTTGGACAGCGTACTCTATGGCTACACCTTC	CASSLSLDSVLYGYTF
NA	NA	TRBV6-5	TRBJ1-3	TGTGCCAGCCACGGGGTTGGACACACCATATATTTT	CASHGVGHTIYF
NA	NA	TRBV7-8	TRBJ1-1	TGTGCCAGCAGCTTTGAAGGTTATACTGAAGCTTTCTTT	CASSFEGYTEAFF
once	NA	TRBV6-5	TRBJ2-7	TGTGCCAGCAGTTCCAAGGACGGCACCTACGAGCAGTACTTC	CASSSKDGTYEQYF
NA	NA	TRBV6-5	TRBJ2-3	TGTGCCAGCAGTCAAAGCACAGATACGCAGTATTTT	CASSQSTDTQYF
NA	NA	TRBV14	TRBJ2-7	TGTGCCAGCAGCCAAGATTCATTCGGAGAGCAGTACTTC	CASSQDSFGEQYF
once	TRBD2	TRBV19	TRBJ2-7	TGTGCCAGTAGTAGCCTAGCGGGAGTGTACGAGCAGTACTTC	CASSSLAGVYEQYF
NA	NA	TRBV7-9	TRBJ1-3	TGTGCCAGCAGCTTAGAATGGAGTGGAAACACCATATATTTT	CASSLEWSGNTIYF
NA	NA	TRBV5-6	TRBJ2-7	TGTGCCAGCTTAACTAACCTTGTCTACGAGCAGTACTTC	CASLTNLVYEQYF
NA	TRBD2	TRBV4-2	TRBJ2-1	TGTGCCAGCAGCCTTAGTGCGGGAGGGCCTAATGAGCAGTTCTTC	CASSLSAGGPNEQFF
NA	NA	TRBV15	TRBJ1-5	TGTGCCACCAGCAGAGATCTCCCCCGGGGCAATCAGCCCCAGCATTTT	CATSRDLPRGNQPQHF
NA	TRBD2	TRBV7-2	TRBJ2-5	TGTGCCAGCAGTCCAAGGGCTAGCGGGAGGGAGACCCAGTACTTC	CASSPRASGRETQYF
NA	NA	TRBV5-1	TRBJ2-1	TGCGCCAGCAGCCGGCAGGGGAGCTCCTACAATGAGCAGTTCTTC	CASSRQGSSYNEQFF
NA	NA	TRBV19	TRBJ1-4	TGTGCCAGTAGTGACGGACATATCATACGTGAAAAACTGTTTTTT	CASSDGHIIREKLFF
NA	NA	TRBV7-8	TRBJ2-7	TGTGCCAGCTCACGACGATACGAGCAGTACTTC	CASSRRYEQYF
NA	NA	TRBV20-1	TRBJ2-3	TGCAGTGCCAGGGAAAAGGGGACGCAGTATTTT	CSAREKGTQYF
NA	TRBD1	TRBV6-5	TRBJ1-2	TGTGCCAGCAGTTCACAGGGGAGCGGCCTCTATGGCTACACCTTC	CASSSQGSGLYGYTF
NA	NA	TRBV21-1	TRBJ1-5	TGTGCCAGCAGCAAAGGGGGGGGACAGACTAATCAGCCCCAGCATTTT	CASSKGGGQTNQPQHF
NA	NA	TRBV18	TRBJ2-1	TGTGCCAGCTCAACATCGGGACAAATGTACAATGAGCAGTTCTTC	CASSTSGQMYNEQFF
NA	TRBD2	TRBV18	TRBJ2-2	TGTGCCAGCTCACCGGGACTAGTCACCGGGGAGCTGTTTTTT	CASSPGLVTGELFF
NA	NA	TRBV6-5	TRBJ2-7	TGTGCCAGCAGCGACGTGGGCCCTAGCTACGAGCAGTACTTC	CASSDVGPSYEQYF